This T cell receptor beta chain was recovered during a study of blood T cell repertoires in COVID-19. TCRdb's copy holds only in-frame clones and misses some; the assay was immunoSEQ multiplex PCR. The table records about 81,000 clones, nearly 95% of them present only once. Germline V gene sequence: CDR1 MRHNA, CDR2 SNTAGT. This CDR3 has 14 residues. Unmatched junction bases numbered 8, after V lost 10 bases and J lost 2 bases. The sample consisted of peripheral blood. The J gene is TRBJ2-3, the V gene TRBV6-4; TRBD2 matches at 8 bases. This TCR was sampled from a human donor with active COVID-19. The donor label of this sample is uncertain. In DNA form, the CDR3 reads TGTGCCAACCACCGGGGGGGCTTCACAGATACGCAGTATTTT. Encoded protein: CANHRGGFTDTQYF.